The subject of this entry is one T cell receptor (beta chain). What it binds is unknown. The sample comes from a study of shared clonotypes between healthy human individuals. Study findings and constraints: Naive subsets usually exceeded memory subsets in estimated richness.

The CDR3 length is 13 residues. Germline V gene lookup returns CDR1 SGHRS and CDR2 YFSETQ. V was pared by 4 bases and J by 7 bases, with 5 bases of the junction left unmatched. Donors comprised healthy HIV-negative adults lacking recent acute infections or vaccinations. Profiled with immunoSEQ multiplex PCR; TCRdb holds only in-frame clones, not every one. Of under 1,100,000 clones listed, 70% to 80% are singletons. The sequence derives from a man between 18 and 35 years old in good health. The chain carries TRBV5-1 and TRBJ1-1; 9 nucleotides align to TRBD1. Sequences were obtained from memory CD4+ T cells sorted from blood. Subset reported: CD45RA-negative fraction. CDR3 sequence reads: CASSNTGGSEAFF. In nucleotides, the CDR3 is TGCGCCAGCAGCAACACAGGGGGCAGTGAAGCTTTCTTT.